Given below is one T cell receptor (beta chain) in context. What it binds is unknown. TCRdb fed the 5' RACE reads into MiXCR, producing one record per CDR3 protein. The sample carries 90,000 to 120,000 distinct CDR3 sequences, roughly an eighth recorded once. The data were obtained in a study of T-cell memory formation after mild COVID-19. In the study overall: TCR clustering was largely donor specific. Overall study findings and caveats: Later expanders leaned CD4+, whereas day 15 to 85 contracting clones were balanced CD4/CD8.

Sequenced material: PBMCs or a T cell subset sorted from them (not recorded which). This TCR was sampled from a man aged 18 to 30 who had mild COVID-19 (a few samples of this study predate the infection). Cell type and time point are not known.

CDR3 in amino acids: CASSHLREGSGNTIYF. The DNA of the CDR3 is TGTGCCAGCAGCCACCTACGAGAGGGTTCGGGAAACACCATATATTTT. The chain uses TRBV14 and TRBJ1-3; D gene uncertain. The V end was cut by 3 bases, the J end by 4 bases, with 16 bases between. Germline V CDR1 and CDR2: SGHDN, FVKESK. This CDR3 comprises 16 residues. The entire variable domain, with the rest obtained from reference TRBV14 and TRBJ1-3, is as follows: EAGVTQFPSHSVIEKGQTVTLRCDPISGHDNLYWYRRVMGKEIKFLLHFVKESKQDESGMPNNRFLAERTGGTYSTLKVQPAELEDSGVYFCASSHLREGSGNTIYFGEGSWLTVV.